Below, 11 T cell receptor delta chains from the same sample are listed, as sequenced in a study of γδ T cells in repeated Plasmodium falciparum infection. TCRdb applied CATT to the multiplex PCR reads for clone calling. The data show 85,000 to 100,000 delta-chain clones, 0.85% to 1% seen once. Vgamma9/Vdelta2+ and Vdelta2-negative gammadelta T cells were flow-sorted from PBMC for bulk sequencing. The sample taken for sequencing was gamma-delta T cells from blood. These receptor sequences come from a pool of human donors (malaria-infected and uninfected, not separated).

With respect to this clone: The mismatch at residue 12 between this DNA's translation and the TCRdb protein of a much larger clone likely reflects a read error; the protein shown is translated from the DNA. Other DNA sequences from this sample encode an identical CDR3 as well. V gene TRDV2 was called; the J gene was not; no DNA check was done on the table's D call, TRDD3. This CDR3 contains 15 residues. Germline V gene sequence: CDR1 GEAIGNYY, CDR2 EKD. The CDR3 region is CACDILGMGTDNLIF. The CDR3 DNA reads TGTGCCTGTGACATTCTTGGGATGGGCACCGATAACCTCATCTTT.

This clone was picked up a small number of times. TCRdb records a much larger clone's protein for this DNA, with a difference at residue 10 that likely arises from a read error; the protein given is the translation of the DNA. CDR3 nucleotide sequence: TGTGCCTGTGACGCCATGGGGGCCGACGCCGATAAACTCATCTTT. It is translated as CACDAMGADADKLIF. The chain carries TRDV2 and TRDJ1, with a weak D call TRDD3 (6 bases). TCRdb supplies no J gene; here it was assigned by aligning the nucleotide sequence to germline. The V and J ends lost 3 bases and 3 bases respectively, with 16 bases between them. The germline V gene has CDR1 GEAIGNYY and CDR2 EKD. The CDR3 runs 15 residues.

Notes on this clone: TCRdb attributes to this sequence the protein of a much larger clone, which differs from the DNA translation at residue 9; a read error is likely, and the protein displayed is translated from the DNA. This sequence joins TRDV1 and TRDJ1; 8 positions match TRDD3. With 1 base clipped from V and 7 bases from J, the junction kept 20 bases outside the gene matches. Per the germline V gene, CDR1 is TSWWSYY and CDR2 is QGS. CDR3 length: 19 residues. The CDR3 sequence: CALGERSICLRSGGFKLIF. The CDR3 DNA is TGTGCTCTTGGGGAACGTAGTATATGCCTACGCAGTGGGGGATTTAAACTCATCTTT.

Worth noting for this clone: Since a far larger clone is one base different, this is likely a read error. Distinct nucleotide sequences in the sample also encode this CDR3. This chain connects TRDV1 to TRDJ1; 9 bases are a match to TRDD2. The J gene, left out of TCRdb, was set here by checking the DNA against germline. The CDR3 has 20 amino acids. After removal of 3 bases from V and 0 bases from J, the junction contained 17 bases not matched to a gene. Germline CDR1 is TSWWSYY and CDR2 is QGS. DNA for the CDR3: TGTGCTCTTGGGGATCCTTGCGCCTTCCTACGTAGTGCGTACACCGATAAACTCATCTTT. Protein: CALGDPCAFLRSAYTDKLIF.

This clone was observed a few times. One base separates it from a far larger clone, so it is likely a read error. Within the sample, other DNA sequences also encode this same CDR3. This chain connects TRDV2 to TRDJ1; 7 bases are a match to TRDD3. The CDR3 covers 19 residues. CDR1 is GEAIGNYY, CDR2 EKD, per germline. Germline trimming cut 0 bases from V and 2 bases from J; bases unmatched to any gene: 17. In DNA, the CDR3 is TGTGCCTGTGACACCGTCCCAATGGTGGGGGACACAGGGACCGATAAACTCATCTTT. This sequence encodes CACDTVPMVGDTGTDKLIF.

This clone was counted between two and nine times. Translating this DNA gives a protein that differs at residue 9 from the TCRdb one, which belongs to a much larger clone; a read error is likely, and the protein shown is this translation. CDR3 region: CACDSPPGGTNAFYTDKLIF. The DNA of the CDR3 is TGTGCCTGTGACTCCCCCCCGGGGGGTACAAACGCTTTCTACACCGATAAACTCATCTTT. The chain recombines TRDV2 with TRDJ1; D might be TRDD3 (5 bases). With 3 bases removed from V and 0 bases from J, the gap between germline ends came to 28 bases. Germline CDR1 is GEAIGNYY and CDR2 is EKD. The CDR3 sequence is 20 residues long.

Worth noting for this clone: The protein held in TCRdb is that of a much larger clone and does not match this DNA's translation at residue 19, likely because of a read error; the protein shown is translated from the DNA. CDR3 amino acids: CALGELCESPGGPYTDKLTF. In DNA form, the CDR3 reads TGTGCTCTTGGGGAACTCTGCGAGTCCCCTGGGGGACCGTACACCGATAAACTCACCTTT. The V gene reported is TRDV1; the J gene is uncalled; TRDD3, the D gene given by the table, was not confirmed from the DNA. Germline assignment: CDR1 TSWWSYY and CDR2 QGS. The CDR3 extends over 20 amino acids.

This clone has only a few counts. TCRdb pairs this DNA with a much larger clone's protein that differs at residue 14, likely a read error; the protein shown was translated from the DNA. This rearrangement joins TRDV2 to TRDJ1, with 9 bases fitting TRDD3. The V segment lost 3 bases and the J segment 7 bases; nucleotides outside the gene matches: 20. In germline, CDR1 is GEAIGNYY, CDR2 EKD. The CDR3 is 18 amino acids. As DNA, the CDR3 is TGTGCCTGTGACCGTAGGCCTTCCTGTACTGGGGGAAGTGCTAAACTCATCTTT. Its translation: CACDRRPSCTGGSAKLIF.

As concerns this clone: The protein TCRdb lists belongs to a much larger clone and differs from this DNA's translation at residue 7, which points to a read error; the protein shown is made from the DNA. The chain's CDR3 is CACDTLSPGGYGSTDKLIF. CDR3 in DNA: TGTGCCTGTGACACCCTGTCTCCTGGGGGATACGGAAGCACCGATAAACTCATCTTT. This sequence joins TRDV2 and TRDJ1; TRDD3 aligns across 12 bases. Assignment of the J gene here rests on matching the DNA to germline, because TCRdb gives none. Unmatched junction bases numbered 11, after V lost 0 bases and J lost 1 base. The CDR3 is made up of 19 amino acids. CDR1 and CDR2 from the germline V gene are GEAIGNYY and EKD.

This clone occurred a few times. With only one base between it and a far larger clone, this is likely a read error. In the same sample, other DNA sequences code for this CDR3. This rearrangement joins TRDV1 to TRDJ1; 9 bases line up with TRDD3. TCRdb is silent on the J gene; assignment here came from matching the DNA to germline. The V gene's germline CDR1 is TSWWSYY and CDR2 QGS. The CDR3 totals 22 residues. The trim removed 3 bases at V and 10 bases at J, leaving 33 bases unmatched. The CDR3 protein is CALGDPCHLPTPWGILGESLIF. CDR3 DNA: TGTGCTCTTGGGGACCCCTGCCACCTCCCTACCCCATGGGGGATATTAGGGGAGTCACTCATCTTT.

The sample holds many counts of this clone. This likely reflects a read error, since a far larger clone is one base away. The V call is TRDV1, the J call TRDJ1, with TRDD2 matching over 8 bases. Germline CDR1 and CDR2: TSWWSYY and QGS. Trimming cost V 0 bases and J 2 bases; bases outside gene matches: 35. The CDR3 has 26 residues. Written as DNA, the CDR3 is TGTGCTCTTGGGGAACTAACCTTCCTAAATGCCTGGGGAAACAAATCGCCATCAAGGGGGACCGATAAACTCATCTTT. Residues: CALGELTFLNAWGNKSPSRGTDKLIF.